These 3 T cell receptor beta chains came from one sample sequenced in a study of T cell responses to AZD1222 COVID-19 vaccine. Measured with immunoSEQ multiplex PCR; TCRdb has only the in-frame clones, and not every one. The sample records roughly 140,000 clones, more than 75% being singletons. This material consisted of peripheral blood, taken 28 days after the second AZD1222 dose. The receptor source for this set is an adult who received the AZD1222 COVID-19 vaccine.

The genes are TRBV5-6 and TRBJ2-7, with D unresolved. CDR3 length equals 14 residues. CDR1 is SGHDT, CDR2 YYEEEE, per germline. V was shortened by 2 bases and J by 4 bases, with 13 bases between the two germline ends. The DNA for the CDR3 is TGTGCCAGCAGCTTCCTTGCTCAGGAGTACGAGCAGTACTTC. Translated, it gives CASSFLAQEYEQYF.

J is TRBJ2-1 and V is TRBV7-2; TRBD2 aligns across 12 bases. The CDR3 runs to 15 residues. Germline V gives CDR1 SGHTA, CDR2 FQGNSA. With V trimmed by 4 bases and J by 12 bases, 10 bases remained unmatched. CDR3 loop: CASSSLAGGTILQFF. The CDR3 DNA follows: TGTGCCAGCAGCTCCCTAGCGGGAGGGACTATCTTGCAGTTCTTC.

The chain couples TRBV11-2 to TRBJ2-4; the D gene is possibly TRBD2 (6 bases). Between the trimmed V and J ends, which lost 2 bases and 1 base, there was a span of 12 bases. Germline CDR1 is SGHAT and CDR2 is FQNNGV. The CDR3 is 16 residues long. The CDR3 nucleotides are TGTGCCAGCAGCTTAAAGGCGGGGTACGCCAAAAACATTCAGTACTTC. Translation gives CASSLKAGYAKNIQYF.